This T cell receptor (beta chain) stems from a study of blood T cell repertoires in COVID-19 (dated by TCRdb to about 2020). Background for the entire study: The collaborator samples originated in the United States, Italy and Spain and spanned the acute and convalescent phases of COVID-19. The repertoires were released in a freely available public database meant as a resource for research on the immune response to SARS-CoV-2. Where available, HLA class I and class II types were obtained from metadata supplied by the sample provider rather than from assay-based typing. Deeply sampled blood TCRbeta repertoires from subjects exposed to, actively infected with, or recovered from COVID-19 were included in the dataset. Nearly every sample came with metadata listing a de-identified subject ID, COVID-19 status, age in years and sex. The material from the prospective study consisted of cDNA or gDNA derived from T cells, B-cell-depleted T cells, or PBMCs. The samples were drawn from the first 160 participants of the ongoing ImmuneRACE study and from over a thousand subjects provided by 6 global collaborators.

Participants in the prospective study were enrolled through a virtual design, were aged about 18 to 89 years, and lived in approximately 25 United States geographic areas. In the prospective study, cohorts were assigned on the basis of participant-reported clinical history obtained from a screening survey and a study questionnaire. For ImmuneRACE Cohort 3, a participant was defined as recovered based on two consecutive negative NP/OP PCR tests, clearance by a healthcare professional, or resolution of symptoms. In the prospective study, mobile phlebotomists collected whole blood, serum and a nasopharyngeal or oropharyngeal swab from each participant. Over a roughly two-month period, participants in the prospective study had the option of providing additional blood draws and questionnaires. Prospective study blood samples were shipped either frozen or at room temperature before DNA extraction. TCRbeta CDR3 regions were amplified from genomic DNA using the immunoSEQ Assay, a bias-controlled multiplex PCR. As for how the authors treated the data: The number of nucleated cells in each sample was estimated from the amplification of reference gene primers within the assay. Sequence reads were collapsed and filtered to measure the absolute abundance of every unique TCRbeta CDR3 rearrangement. For each sample, productive Simpson clonality was calculated as the square root of Simpson's diversity index over productive rearrangements. The clones in this table, taken by TCRdb from immuneACCESS, are in-frame only. Not every clone is retained; where verified, under half of the shortfall comes from an unresolved V gene, and the cause of the rest is unknown. The DNA was the basis for D and trimming; V, J and clone size are from that table. In all, the sample holds over 120,000 clones, and around 80% of those were seen once. The biggest ten clones account for 5.5% to 7% of the sample.

Findings and caveats that apply to the study as a whole: The quantity of clinical and demographic metadata differed by source and by participant and was supplied without curation.

This clone was counted only a few times. The antigen it binds to is not known. No much larger clone is present one base from it, and per-base qualities are unavailable. The TCR was taken from a woman aged 45-65 years who had recovered from COVID-19. The sequenced sample consisted of PBMCs or T cells enriched from blood (not recorded which).

Here is the DNA: TGTGCCAGCAGCCAAGGTTACGGGACAGGGTCAGGAAACACCATATATTTT. The translation is CASSQGYGTGSGNTIYF. The sequence is built from TRBV3-1 (or the pseudogene TRBV3-2) and TRBJ1-3; the junction holds 9 bases that match TRBD1. The CDR3 spans 17 residues, from the cysteine through the phenylalanine. Only the CDR3 region is kept as DNA, spanning 51 bases read in frame from base 1. CDR1 and CDR2, looked up from the germline V gene (reference sequence), are LGHDT and YNNKEL. Unmatched junction bases come to 8, with V trimmed by 1 base and J by 4 bases.